A selection of T cell receptor beta chains follows, all from one sample in a study of blood T cell repertoires in COVID-19. The table came from immunoSEQ multiplex PCR; TCRdb's copy has only in-frame clones and leaves some out. Of 97,000 or so clones detected, around 82% appear once; the ten largest clones hold about a tenth. The sample comprised peripheral blood. The receptors come from a man between 65 and 80 years old with active or convalescent COVID-19. Both conserved end residues are part of each CDR3. The order of the fields is CDR3 length, V gene, CDR3 protein.

>15|TRBV5-1
CASNSGGSSYNEQFF
>15|TRBV29-1
CSVEVLGTENTEAFF
>15|TRBV10-3
CAISAGLAGAYEQYF
>16|TRBV19
CASRTFTGYSNQPQHF
>14|TRBV19
CASSTTGTVEKLFF
>16|TRBV7-3
CASSLMPGGSGNTIYF
>13|TRBV6-2/TRBV6-3
CASSLGLANTQYF
>14|TRBV19
CASSHLRGSETQYF
>14|TRBV7-9
CASSSMTGGQPQHF
>17|TRBV4-1
CASSQDLSTGGGETQYF
>14|TRBV6-4
CASSPDRAGNEQFF
>12|TRBV10-3
CAISEAGYEQYF
>17|TRBV3-1/TRBV3-2
CASSQEPGGYGTGELFF
>12|TRBV19
CASSQAFVGYTF
>13|TRBV4-3
CASSPGPLREQFF
>15|TRBV19
CASRFGQGVGYEQYF
>16|TRBV18
CASSLGTSGSTDTQYF
>16|TRBV12-5
CASGQSDRTSNYGYTF
>17|TRBV9
CASTKLAGRSGANVLTF
>13|TRBV19
CATLEGAGWGYTF
>14|TRBV11-2
CATHGQGVPYEQYF
>15|TRBV5-1
CASSQGGFVTDTQYF
>14|TRBV9
CASRQGANNSPLHF
>13|TRBV6-5
CASSRQGNSPLHF
>13|TRBV7-8
CASSPPSAYEQYF
>16|TRBV19
CASSPRRGGIPGSCFF
>15|TRBV5-1
CASSLIGQGGNTIYF
>11|TRBV20-1
CSAGREDGYTF
>15|TRBV4-1
CASSQEQGLGYGYTF